The T cell receptor (beta chain) described here comes from a study of T cell responses to AZD1222 COVID-19 vaccine. The repertoire was sequenced with immunoSEQ multiplex PCR; TCRdb's copy has only in-frame clones and lacks some. The sample shows 110,000 or so clones, around 87% of them seen only once. General study points: Reports say nearly half of spike-specific TCRs go after unmutated variant regions. In all cases, repertoires were sampled only after the peak T cell response.

The CDR3 has 11 residues. V was pared by 6 bases and J by 4 bases, with 7 bases between. Germline lookup yields CDR1 MDHEN and CDR2 SYDVKM. Pooled together were second doses at about 4 or about 12 weeks. As concerns this clone: Its antigen is unknown.

The chain couples TRBV28 to TRBJ2-7; a weak D match, TRBD2 (5 bases). The source of this sequence is an adult who received the AZD1222 COVID-19 vaccine. The sample consisted of peripheral blood, taken 28 days after the second AZD1222 dose. This chain's CDR3 is CASREGYEQYF. The CDR3 bases are TGTGCCAGCAGAGAGGGATACGAGCAGTACTTC.